One and the same sample provided the 22 T cell receptor beta chains below, sequenced in a study of blood T cell repertoires in COVID-19. Method: immunoSEQ multiplex PCR; TCRdb's copy keeps in-frame clones and lacks some. The sample lists more than 300,000 clones, over 80% occurring once. The sequenced sample was PBMCs or T cells enriched from blood (not recorded which). These receptors were obtained from a woman between 50 and 59 years old who had recovered from COVID-19.

The CDR3 region is CASSSNYEQYF. CDR3 DNA sequence: TGTGCCAGCAGTTCTAACTACGAGCAGTACTTC. V is TRBV27 and J is TRBJ2-7; D is uncertain. The CDR3 runs to 11 residues. The V gene lost 4 bases and the J gene lost 3 bases, with 4 bases spanning the gap. Germline CDR1 is MNHEY and CDR2 is SMNVEV (reference sequence).

This chain joins TRBV30 and TRBJ1-1; tentative D call: TRBD1 (5 bases). The CDR3 contains 16 residues. V gave up 0 bases and J gave up 0 bases, with 14 bases separating them. Germline V gene lookup returns CDR1 GTSNPN and CDR2 SVGIG (reference sequence). The CDR3 region is CAWSVIGTNMNTEAFF. CDR3 DNA: TGTGCCTGGAGTGTAATCGGGACTAACATGAACACTGAAGCTTTCTTT.

The chain links TRBV4-3 to TRBJ1-2; D unclear. Germline V lookup: CDR1 LGHNA, CDR2 YSLEER. The CDR3 is 15 amino acids. V shed 0 bases and J shed 3 bases, with 11 bases lying between them. This CDR3 is CASSQDLGGHYGYTF. The CDR3 DNA is TGCGCCAGCAGCCAAGATCTTGGAGGCCACTATGGCTACACCTTC.

The CDR3 DNA is TGTGCCAGCAGCCAAGCTAGCGGGAGGGCGAATGAGCAGTTCTTC. This codes for CASSQASGRANEQFF. The rearrangement joins TRBV3-1 (or the pseudogene TRBV3-2) to TRBJ2-1; TRBD2 agrees at 12 bases. The V segment lost 1 base and the J segment 7 bases; nucleotides outside the gene matches: 2. The CDR3 loop spans 15 amino acids. CDR1 is LGHDT and CDR2 is YNNKEL in the germline V gene (reference sequence).

There are a few counts of this clone. The chain links TRBV15 to TRBJ2-5; a possible D gene is TRBD1 (6 bases). Germline V lookup: CDR1 LNHNV, CDR2 YYDKDF (reference sequence). The CDR3 is 15 amino acids. The germline V and J ends were trimmed by 3 bases and 3 bases, with 14 bases remaining between them. CDR3 loop: CATSRQGNWKETQYF. In nucleotides, the CDR3 is TGTGCCACCAGCAGGCAGGGGAATTGGAAAGAGACCCAGTACTTC.

The genes are TRBV5-1 and TRBJ1-2; 9 bases align to TRBD1. V was pared by 8 bases and J by 5 bases, with 4 bases of the junction left unmatched. Germline CDR1 reads SGHRS; CDR2 reads YFSETQ. The CDR3 spans 12 residues. As DNA, the CDR3 is TGCGCCAGTGGGGACAGGGAGTATGGCTACACCTTC. Translation gives CASGDREYGYTF.

This clone was seen only a few times. The CDR3 here is CASSLARRDYGYTF. DNA of the CDR3: TGTGCCAGCAGCTTAGCGCGCAGGGACTATGGCTACACCTTC. The chain couples TRBV7-8 to TRBJ1-2; D is perhaps TRBD1 (5 bases). Trimming shortened V by 0 bases and J by 3 bases, and 8 bases separated the two germline ends. The CDR3 spans 14 residues. Per the germline V gene, CDR1 is SGHVS and CDR2 is FQNEAQ.

This clone has a single count. The genes are TRBV6-5 and TRBJ1-3; D gene ambiguous. Germline CDR1 reads MNHEY; CDR2 reads SVGAGI. V lost 8 bases and J 4 bases, leaving 12 bases between the germline ends. This CDR3 has 13 residues. The DNA of the CDR3 is TGTGCCAGCGGGAGGATTTTCGGAAACACCATATATTTT. Amino acids: CASGRIFGNTIYF.

The chain couples TRBV6-5 to TRBJ2-1, with 7 bases identical to TRBD1. The germline CDR1 and CDR2 sequences are MNHEY and SVGAGI. This CDR3 spans 14 amino acids. Trimming removed 7 bases from V and 3 bases from J; junction bases left unmatched: 6. This CDR3 is CASNDREIYNEQFF. Here the CDR3 DNA reads TGTGCCAGCAACGACAGGGAAATCTACAATGAGCAGTTCTTC.

Only one count was recorded for this clone. The chain has TRBV4-1 and TRBJ1-1; 11 nucleotides align to TRBD1. This CDR3 has 14 residues. Trimming cost V 4 bases and J 3 bases; bases outside gene matches: 1. CDR1 and CDR2 (germline): MGHRA, YSYEKL. The CDR3 DNA is TGCGCCAGCAGCCGGGGACAGGGGGACACTGAAGCTTTCTTT. Protein sequence: CASSRGQGDTEAFF.

The chain combines TRBV27 with TRBJ1-5; possible D gene TRBD1, 5 bases. The V end was cut by 5 bases, the J end by 3 bases, with 17 bases between. Germline V gives CDR1 MNHEY, CDR2 SMNVEV (reference sequence). The CDR3 sequence is 16 residues long. CDR3 loop: CASSPTRGGANQPQHF. CDR3 nucleotides: TGTGCCAGCAGTCCCACAAGGGGTGGGGCCAATCAGCCCCAGCATTTT.

V is TRBV19 and J is TRBJ2-2; TRBD1 agrees at 10 bases. This CDR3 has 14 amino acids. Germline V CDR1 and CDR2: LNHDA, SQIVND (reference sequence). V was pared by 3 bases and J by 10 bases, with 5 bases of the junction left unmatched. CDR3 amino acids: CASSIMTGGAELFF. The CDR3 nucleotides are TGTGCCAGTAGTATTATGACAGGGGGCGCGGAGCTGTTTTTT.

The chain combines TRBV27 with TRBJ2-7; the D is unclear. Germline loops: CDR1 MNHEY, CDR2 SMNVEV (reference sequence). The CDR3 spans 13 residues. V was pared by 5 bases and J by 0 bases, with 8 bases between. The DNA of the CDR3 is TGTGCCAGCAGTAATGCAGGCTCCTACGAGCAGTACTTC. The encoded protein is CASSNAGSYEQYF.

The chain recombines TRBV6-2 or TRBV6-3 with TRBJ2-3, with TRBD1 matching over 10 bases. Germline V gene lookup returns CDR1 MNHEY and CDR2 SVGEGT. CDR3 size: 16 residues. The ends lost 0 bases at V and 4 bases at J; junction bases unmatched: 4. CDR3 bases: TGTGCCAGCAGTTACTCGATGGGACAGGGGTCAGATACGCAGTATTTT. Translated: CASSYSMGQGSDTQYF.

There are a few counts of this clone. The V gene is TRBV7-9, the J gene TRBJ1-2; 9 nucleotides match TRBD1. J lost 0 bases, V lost 1 base, and 3 bases had no gene match. Looked up from germline, CDR1 is SEHNR and CDR2 is FQNEAQ (reference sequence). The CDR3 consists of 16 residues. CDR3 residues: CASSLGGQGSNYGYTF. The CDR3 bases are TGTGCCAGCAGCTTAGGGGGACAGGGCTCTAACTATGGCTACACCTTC.

The chain links TRBV5-1 to TRBJ2-1; 11 nucleotides line up with TRBD1. There are 15 residues in the CDR3. V lost 5 bases to trimming and J lost 6 bases; unmatched junction nucleotides: 7. Germline V gene sequence: CDR1 SGHRS, CDR2 YFSETQ. The CDR3 loop is CASRTSGTGGNEQFF. CDR3 coding DNA: TGCGCCAGCAGAACATCCGGGACAGGGGGCAATGAGCAGTTCTTC.

The rearrangement joins TRBV7-6 to TRBJ2-7; 8 bases fit TRBD1. The CDR3 consists of 12 residues. V dropped 3 bases and J dropped 12; count of bases not matched to a gene: 7. CDR1 is SGHVS, CDR2 FNYEAQ, per germline. The CDR3 protein is CASSFSGGAPYF. As DNA, the CDR3 is TGTGCCAGCAGCTTCTCAGGGGGCGCGCCGTACTTC.

This rearrangement joins TRBV7-9 to TRBJ2-1; 10 bases align to TRBD2. Germline lookup yields CDR1 SEHNR and CDR2 FQNEAQ (reference sequence). J lost 4 bases, V lost 3 bases, and 3 bases had no gene match. This CDR3 comprises 15 residues. CDR3 region: CASSFSGGTYNEQFF. DNA of the CDR3: TGTGCCAGCAGCTTTAGCGGGGGGACGTACAATGAGCAGTTCTTC.

This rearrangement joins TRBV6-2 or TRBV6-3 to TRBJ2-3, with D unresolved. Between the trimmed V and J ends, which lost 0 bases and 3 bases, there was a span of 13 bases. This CDR3 has 16 amino acids. Germline-derived CDR1 and CDR2 are MNHEY and SVGEGT. CDR3 nucleotides: TGTGCCAGCAGTTACTCTAGTCGCGCAGGTACAGATACGCAGTATTTT. This codes for CASSYSSRAGTDTQYF.

This clone was found once. This chain connects TRBV5-1 to TRBJ2-1; TRBD1 aligns across 7 bases. The V gene end was trimmed by 3 bases and the J gene end by 8 bases; junction bases not matched to a gene: 8. From germline, CDR1 is SGHRS and CDR2 YFSETQ. The CDR3 sequence is 14 residues long. The CDR3 DNA sequence: TGCGCCAGCAGCTCCCGACAGGGCATGGATGAGCAGTTCTTC. Amino acids: CASSSRQGMDEQFF.

This rearrangement joins TRBV12-5 to TRBJ2-7; 9 bases fit TRBD1. Germline values: CDR1 LGHNT, CDR2 FRNRAP. Trimming cost V 6 bases and J 5 bases; bases outside gene matches: 14. This CDR3 contains 16 residues. CDR3 sequence (DNA): TGTGCTAGTGGACGCCCAACAGGGGGCCGTGGAGACGAGCAGTACTTC. The encoded protein is CASGRPTGGRGDEQYF.

The rearrangement uses TRBV6-1 and TRBJ2-3; TRBD2 matches 11 bases. The V gene end was trimmed by 4 bases and the J gene end by 1 base; junction bases not matched to a gene: 4. Germline CDR1 reads MNHNS; CDR2 reads SASEGT. The CDR3 runs to 16 residues. In DNA form, the CDR3 reads TGTGCCAGCAGTGCCCTAGCGGGGGGACGCACAGATACGCAGTATTTT. Amino acids: CASSALAGGRTDTQYF.